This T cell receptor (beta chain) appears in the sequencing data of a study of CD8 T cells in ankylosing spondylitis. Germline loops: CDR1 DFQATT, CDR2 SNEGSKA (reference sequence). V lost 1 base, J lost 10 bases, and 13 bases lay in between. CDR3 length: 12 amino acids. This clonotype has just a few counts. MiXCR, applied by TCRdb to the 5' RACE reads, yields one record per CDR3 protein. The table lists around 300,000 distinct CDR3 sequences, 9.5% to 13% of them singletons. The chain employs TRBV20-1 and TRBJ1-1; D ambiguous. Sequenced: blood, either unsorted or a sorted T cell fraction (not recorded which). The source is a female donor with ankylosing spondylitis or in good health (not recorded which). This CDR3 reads CSARGGRHTAFF. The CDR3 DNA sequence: TGCAGTGCTAGAGGAGGCAGGCATACAGCTTTCTTT.